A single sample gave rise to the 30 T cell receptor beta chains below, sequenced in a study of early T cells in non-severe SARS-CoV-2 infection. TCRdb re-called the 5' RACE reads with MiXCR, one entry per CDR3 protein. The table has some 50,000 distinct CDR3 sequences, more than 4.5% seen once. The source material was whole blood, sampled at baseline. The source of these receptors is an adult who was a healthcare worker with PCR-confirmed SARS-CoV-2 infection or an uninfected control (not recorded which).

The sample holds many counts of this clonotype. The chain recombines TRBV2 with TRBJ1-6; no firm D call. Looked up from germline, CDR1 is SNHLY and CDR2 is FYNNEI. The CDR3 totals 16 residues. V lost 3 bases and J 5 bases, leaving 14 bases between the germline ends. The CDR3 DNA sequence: TGTGCCAGCAGTGATTGGTCGAAATTGGATAATTCACCCCTCCACTTT. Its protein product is CASSDWSKLDNSPLHF.

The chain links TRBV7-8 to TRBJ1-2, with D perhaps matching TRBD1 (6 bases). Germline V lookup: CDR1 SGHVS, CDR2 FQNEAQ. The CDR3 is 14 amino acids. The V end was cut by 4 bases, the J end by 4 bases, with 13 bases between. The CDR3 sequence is CASSWDISGYGYTF. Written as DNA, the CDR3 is TGTGCCAGCAGCTGGGACATTTCTGGCTATGGCTACACCTTC. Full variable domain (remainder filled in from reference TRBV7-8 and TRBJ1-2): GAGVSQSPRYKVAKRGQDVALRCDPISGHVSLFWYQQALGQGPEFLTYFQNEAQLDKSGLPSDRFFAERPEGSVSTLKIQRTQQEDSAVYLCASSWDISGYGYTFGSGTRLTVV.

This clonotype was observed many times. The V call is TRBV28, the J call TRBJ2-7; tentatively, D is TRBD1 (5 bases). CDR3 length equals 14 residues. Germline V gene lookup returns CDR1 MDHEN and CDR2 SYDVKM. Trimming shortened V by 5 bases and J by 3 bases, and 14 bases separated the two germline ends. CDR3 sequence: CASSVGLQVYEQYF. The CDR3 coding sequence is TGTGCCAGCAGTGTTGGTCTACAGGTCTACGAGCAGTACTTC.

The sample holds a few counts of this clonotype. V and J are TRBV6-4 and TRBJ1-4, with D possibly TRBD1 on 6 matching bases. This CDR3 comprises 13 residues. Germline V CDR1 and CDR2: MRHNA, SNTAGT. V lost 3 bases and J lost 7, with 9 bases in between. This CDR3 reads CASSEGAGEKLFF. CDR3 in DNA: TGTGCCAGCAGTGAGGGGGCTGGTGAAAAACTGTTTTTT.

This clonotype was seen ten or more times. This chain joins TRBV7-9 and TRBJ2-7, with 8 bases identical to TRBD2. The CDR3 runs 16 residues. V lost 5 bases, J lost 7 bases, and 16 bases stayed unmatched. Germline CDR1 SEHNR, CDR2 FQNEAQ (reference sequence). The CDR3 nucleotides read TGTGCCAGCAGCCACGGTGGGATAGCGGGACTGGGTGAGCAGTACTTC. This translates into CASSHGGIAGLGEQYF. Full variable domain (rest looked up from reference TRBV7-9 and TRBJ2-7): DTGVSQNPRHKITKRGQNVTFRCDPISEHNRLYWYRQTLGQGPEFLTYFQNEAQLEKSRLLSDRFSAERPKGSFSTLEIQRTEQGDSAMYLCASSHGGIAGLGEQYFGPGTRLTVT.

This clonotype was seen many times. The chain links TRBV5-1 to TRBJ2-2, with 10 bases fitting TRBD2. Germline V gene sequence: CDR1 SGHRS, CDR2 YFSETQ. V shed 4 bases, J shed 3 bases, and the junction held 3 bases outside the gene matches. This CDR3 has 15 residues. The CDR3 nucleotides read TGCGCCAGCAGCACCGGGACTAGCGACACCGGGGAGCTGTTTTTT. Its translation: CASSTGTSDTGELFF.

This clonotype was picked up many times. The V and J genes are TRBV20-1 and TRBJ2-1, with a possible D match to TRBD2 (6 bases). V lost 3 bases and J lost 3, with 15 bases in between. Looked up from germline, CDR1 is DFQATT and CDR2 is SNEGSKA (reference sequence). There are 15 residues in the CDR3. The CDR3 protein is CSASVQRAIYNEQFF. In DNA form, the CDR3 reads TGCAGTGCTAGTGTGCAGCGGGCTATCTACAATGAGCAGTTCTTC.

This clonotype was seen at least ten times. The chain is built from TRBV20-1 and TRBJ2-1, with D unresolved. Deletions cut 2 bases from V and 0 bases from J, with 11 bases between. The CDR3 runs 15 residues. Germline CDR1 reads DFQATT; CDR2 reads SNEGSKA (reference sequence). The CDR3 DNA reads TGCAGTGCTAGATTCGGCTTTCCCTCCTACAATGAGCAGTTCTTC. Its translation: CSARFGFPSYNEQFF.

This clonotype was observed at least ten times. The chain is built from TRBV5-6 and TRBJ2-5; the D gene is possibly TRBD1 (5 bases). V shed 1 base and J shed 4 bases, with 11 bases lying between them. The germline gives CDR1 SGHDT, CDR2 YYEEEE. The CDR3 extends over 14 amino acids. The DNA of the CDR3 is TGTGCCAGCAGCTTGTTCGCAGGGATAGAGACCCAGTACTTC. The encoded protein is CASSLFAGIETQYF. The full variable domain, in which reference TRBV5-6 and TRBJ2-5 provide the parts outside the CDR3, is DAGVTQSPTHLIKTRGQQVTLRCSPKSGHDTVSWYQQALGQGPQFIFQYYEEEERQRGNFPDRFSGHQFPNYSSELNVNALLLGDSALYLCASSLFAGIETQYFGPGTRLLVL.

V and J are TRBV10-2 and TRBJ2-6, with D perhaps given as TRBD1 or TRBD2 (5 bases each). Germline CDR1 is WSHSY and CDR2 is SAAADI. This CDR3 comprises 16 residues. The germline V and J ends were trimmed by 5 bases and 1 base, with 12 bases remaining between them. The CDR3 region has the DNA TGCGCCAGCAGTTTCACATGGGGGTCTGGGGCCAACGTCCTGACTTTC. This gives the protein CASSFTWGSGANVLTF.

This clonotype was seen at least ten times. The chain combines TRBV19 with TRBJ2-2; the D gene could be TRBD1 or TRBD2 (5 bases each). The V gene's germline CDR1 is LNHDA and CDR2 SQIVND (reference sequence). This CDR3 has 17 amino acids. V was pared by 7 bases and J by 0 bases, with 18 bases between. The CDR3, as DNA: TGTGCCAGTACCTCTCCCAGGAGAGGGGCGAACACCGGGGAGCTGTTTTTT. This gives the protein CASTSPRRGANTGELFF.

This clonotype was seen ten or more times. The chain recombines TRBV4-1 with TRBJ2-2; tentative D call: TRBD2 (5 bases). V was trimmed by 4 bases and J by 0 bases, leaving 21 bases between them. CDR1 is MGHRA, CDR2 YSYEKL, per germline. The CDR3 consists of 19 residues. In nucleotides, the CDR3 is TGCGCCAGCAGCCCCCTTCCGGGGAGATGGGCCCCGAACACCGGGGAGCTGTTTTTT. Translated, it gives CASSPLPGRWAPNTGELFF.

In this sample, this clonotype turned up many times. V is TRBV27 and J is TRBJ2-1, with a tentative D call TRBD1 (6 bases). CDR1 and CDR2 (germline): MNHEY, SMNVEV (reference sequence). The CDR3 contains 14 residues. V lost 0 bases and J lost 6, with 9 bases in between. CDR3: CASSLSARGNEQFF. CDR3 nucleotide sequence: TGTGCCAGCAGTTTATCAGCCAGGGGCAATGAGCAGTTCTTC.

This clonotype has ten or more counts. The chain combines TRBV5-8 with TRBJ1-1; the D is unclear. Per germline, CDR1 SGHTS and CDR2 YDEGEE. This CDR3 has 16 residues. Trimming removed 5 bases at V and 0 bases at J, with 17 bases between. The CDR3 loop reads CASRIRPGDLNTEAFF. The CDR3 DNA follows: TGTGCCAGCAGAATCCGCCCCGGGGATTTGAACACTGAAGCTTTCTTT.

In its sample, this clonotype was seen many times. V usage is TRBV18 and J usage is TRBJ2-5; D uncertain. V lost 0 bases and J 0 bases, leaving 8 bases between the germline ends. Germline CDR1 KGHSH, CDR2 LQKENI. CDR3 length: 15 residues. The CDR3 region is CASSPPTSYQETQYF. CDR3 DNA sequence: TGTGCCAGCTCACCACCGACGTCGTACCAAGAGACCCAGTACTTC.

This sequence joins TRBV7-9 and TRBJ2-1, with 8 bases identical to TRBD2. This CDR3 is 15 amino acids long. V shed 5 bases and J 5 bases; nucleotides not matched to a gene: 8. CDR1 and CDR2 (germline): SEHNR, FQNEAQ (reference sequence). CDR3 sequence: CASSPSGLVNNEQFF. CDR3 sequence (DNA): TGTGCCAGCAGCCCGTCGGGACTAGTGAACAATGAGCAGTTCTTC.

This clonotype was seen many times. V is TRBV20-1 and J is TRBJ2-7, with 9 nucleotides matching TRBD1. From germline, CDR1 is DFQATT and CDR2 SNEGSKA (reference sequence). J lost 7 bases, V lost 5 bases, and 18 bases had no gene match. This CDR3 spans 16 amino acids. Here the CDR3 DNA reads TGCAGTGCTTCCGCTAAAACAGGGGGCACGCGGTGGGAGCAGTACTTC. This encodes CSASAKTGGTRWEQYF.

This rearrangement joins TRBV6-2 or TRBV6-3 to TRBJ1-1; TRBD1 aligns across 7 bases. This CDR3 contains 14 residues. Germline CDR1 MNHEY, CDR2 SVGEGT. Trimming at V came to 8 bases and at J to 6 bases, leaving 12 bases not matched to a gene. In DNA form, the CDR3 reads TGTGCCAGCGCCCCGACAGGGCTAACCGCTGAAGCTTTCTTT. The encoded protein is CASAPTGLTAEAFF.

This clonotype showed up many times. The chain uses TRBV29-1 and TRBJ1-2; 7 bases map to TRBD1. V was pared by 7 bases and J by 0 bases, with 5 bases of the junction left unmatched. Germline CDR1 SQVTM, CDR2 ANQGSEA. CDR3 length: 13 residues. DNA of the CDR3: TGCAGCGGCGAGACAGGGACTAACTATGGCTACACCTTC. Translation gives CSGETGTNYGYTF.

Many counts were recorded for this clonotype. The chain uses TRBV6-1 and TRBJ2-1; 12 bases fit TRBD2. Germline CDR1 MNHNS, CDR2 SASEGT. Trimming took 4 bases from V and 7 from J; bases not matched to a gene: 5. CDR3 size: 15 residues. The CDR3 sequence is CASSGPGTSGNEQFF. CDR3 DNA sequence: TGTGCCAGCAGTGGCCCAGGGACTAGCGGGAATGAGCAGTTCTTC.

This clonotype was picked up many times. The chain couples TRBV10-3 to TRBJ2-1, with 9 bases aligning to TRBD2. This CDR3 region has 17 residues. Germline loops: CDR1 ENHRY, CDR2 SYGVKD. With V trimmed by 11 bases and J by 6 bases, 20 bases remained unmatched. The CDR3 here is CASQRVAGEGSGNEQFF. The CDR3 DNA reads TGTGCCTCTCAACGGGTAGCGGGAGAGGGGTCGGGCAATGAGCAGTTCTTC.

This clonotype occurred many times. In DNA, the CDR3 is TGCAGCGTTGTCGTATTAAACATTCAGTACTTC. This encodes CSVVVLNIQYF. The chain uses TRBV29-1 and TRBJ2-4; D is unclear. Trimming left V 4 bases short and J 6 bases short, with 7 bases between. The germline gives CDR1 SQVTM, CDR2 ANQGSEA. The CDR3 has 11 residues.

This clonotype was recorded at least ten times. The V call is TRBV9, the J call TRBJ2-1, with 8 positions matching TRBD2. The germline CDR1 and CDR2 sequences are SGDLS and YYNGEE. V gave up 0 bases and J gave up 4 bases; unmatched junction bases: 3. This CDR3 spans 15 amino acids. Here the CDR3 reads CASSVEREFYNEQFF. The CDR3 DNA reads TGTGCCAGCAGCGTAGAGCGGGAGTTTTACAATGAGCAGTTCTTC. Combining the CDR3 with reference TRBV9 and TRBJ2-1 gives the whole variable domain DSGVTQTPKHLITATGQRVTLRCSPRSGDLSVYWYQQSLDQGLQFLIQYYNGEERAKGNILERFSAQQFPDLHSELNLSSLELGDSALYFCASSVEREFYNEQFFGPGTRLTVL.

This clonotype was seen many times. CDR3 bases: TGCAGTGCTAGCAGGGCGGTCGAATACTATGGCTACACCTTC. Residues: CSASRAVEYYGYTF. The chain carries TRBV20-1 and TRBJ1-2, with TRBD1 as a possible D gene (5 bases). Trimming took off 3 bases at V and 3 bases at J, with 14 bases between the two ends. The germline gives CDR1 DFQATT, CDR2 SNEGSKA (reference sequence). The CDR3 runs to 14 residues.

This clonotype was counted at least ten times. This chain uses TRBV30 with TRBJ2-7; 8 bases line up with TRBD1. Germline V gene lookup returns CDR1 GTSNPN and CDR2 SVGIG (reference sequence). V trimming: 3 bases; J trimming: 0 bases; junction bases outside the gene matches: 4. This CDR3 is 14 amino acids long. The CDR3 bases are TGTGCCTGGAGAGCCGACAGGGGCTCCTACGAGCAGTACTTC. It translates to CAWRADRGSYEQYF.

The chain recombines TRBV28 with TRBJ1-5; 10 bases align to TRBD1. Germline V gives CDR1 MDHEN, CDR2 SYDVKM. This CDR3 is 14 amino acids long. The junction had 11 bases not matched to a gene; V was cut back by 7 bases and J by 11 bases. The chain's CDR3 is CASTIGQGGRAQHF. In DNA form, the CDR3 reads TGTGCCAGCACCATAGGACAGGGGGGTAGGGCCCAGCATTTT.

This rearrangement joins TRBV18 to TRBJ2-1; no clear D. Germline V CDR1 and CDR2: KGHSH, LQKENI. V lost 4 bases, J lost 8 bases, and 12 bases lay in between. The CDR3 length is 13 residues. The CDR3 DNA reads TGTGCCAGCTCACTGGACGCCCAGGATGAGCAGTTCTTC. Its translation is CASSLDAQDEQFF. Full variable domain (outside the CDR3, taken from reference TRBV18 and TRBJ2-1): NAGVMQNPRHLVRRRGQEARLRCSPMKGHSHVYWYRQLPEEGLKFMVYLQKENIIDESGMPKERFSAEFPKEGPSILRIQQVVRGDSAAYFCASSLDAQDEQFFGPGTRLTVL.

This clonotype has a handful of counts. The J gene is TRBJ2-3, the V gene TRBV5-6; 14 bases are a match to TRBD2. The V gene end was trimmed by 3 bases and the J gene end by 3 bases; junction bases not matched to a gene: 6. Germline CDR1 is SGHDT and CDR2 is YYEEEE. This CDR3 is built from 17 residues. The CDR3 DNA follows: TGTGCCAGCAGCTACCCGGGACTAGCGGGAGTGACAGATACGCAGTATTTT. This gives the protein CASSYPGLAGVTDTQYF. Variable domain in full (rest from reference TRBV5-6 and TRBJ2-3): DAGVTQSPTHLIKTRGQQVTLRCSPKSGHDTVSWYQQALGQGPQFIFQYYEEEERQRGNFPDRFSGHQFPNYSSELNVNALLLGDSALYLCASSYPGLAGVTDTQYFGPGTRLTVL.

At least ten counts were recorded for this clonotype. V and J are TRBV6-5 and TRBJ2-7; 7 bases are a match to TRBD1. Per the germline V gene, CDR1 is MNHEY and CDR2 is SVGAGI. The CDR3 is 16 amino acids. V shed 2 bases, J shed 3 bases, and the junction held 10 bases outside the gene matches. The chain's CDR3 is CASSYLNRGGGYEQYF. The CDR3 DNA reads TGTGCCAGCAGTTACCTAAACAGGGGTGGAGGCTACGAGCAGTACTTC.

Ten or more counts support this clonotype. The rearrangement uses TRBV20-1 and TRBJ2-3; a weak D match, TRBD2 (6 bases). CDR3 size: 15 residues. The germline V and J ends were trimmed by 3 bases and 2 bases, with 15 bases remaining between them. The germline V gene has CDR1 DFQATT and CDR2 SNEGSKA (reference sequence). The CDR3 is CSARFASATTDTQYF. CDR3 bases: TGCAGTGCTAGGTTTGCTAGCGCGACCACAGATACGCAGTATTTT.